Here is one T cell receptor beta chain with its context. Its target is not known. Single viable CD3+CD4+CD8-CD45RO+ cells were sorted as the memory CD4+ T cells. V was pared by 6 bases and J by 3 bases, with 9 bases of the junction left unmatched. The germline V gene has CDR1 PRHDT and CDR2 FYEKMQ (reference sequence). The CDR3 sequence is 16 residues long. The data were obtained in a study of memory CD4+ T cells and cytomegalovirus serostatus. Study context: This sample comes from healthy Belgian adults, about nine CMV seropositive, 24 seronegative. General study findings and limits: Suggested: most of the CMV-linked TCR signature lies in CD4+ memory cells.

The repertoire was sequenced with immunoSEQ multiplex PCR; TCRdb's copy has only in-frame clones and lacks some. The sample lists some 25,000 clones, roughly 75% seen once, with over 0.95% in the top ten. This TCR derives from an adult in good health and CMV-seronegative. The chain combines TRBV13 with TRBJ2-1, with 9 bases matching TRBD2. The sequenced material came from memory CD4+ T cells from blood. In DNA, the CDR3 is TGTGCCAGCAGACGCGCCGGGACTAGCCTCTACAATGAGCAGTTCTTC. Translating gives CASRRAGTSLYNEQFF.